These 19 T cell receptor beta chains originate from one sample sequenced in a study of blood T cells in healthy people across ages. Next came a second PCR, run for roughly 6 to 11 cycles, which used a sample-barcoded 5' primer along with a J-beta primer mix. TCRdb itself ran the 5' RACE reads through MiXCR, one entry per CDR3 protein. Among about 730,000 distinct CDR3 sequences listed, roughly 44% were seen once. Sequencing was done on a sample of blood. All receptors derive from a woman aged 55-70 years in good health.

This clonotype was recorded many times. The chain combines TRBV7-9 with TRBJ1-5; D is perhaps TRBD1 (6 bases). Germline CDR1 is SEHNR and CDR2 is FQNEAQ (reference sequence). The CDR3 length is 15 residues. V was clipped by 2 bases and J by 1 base, with 9 bases between them. As DNA, the CDR3 is TGTGCCAGCAGCTTACTAGGGGGAAGCAATCAGCCCCAGCATTTT. Protein: CASSLLGGSNQPQHF. The whole variable domain, filled in from reference TRBV7-9 and TRBJ1-5, reads DTGVSQNPRHKITKRGQNVTFRCDPISEHNRLYWYRQTLGQGPEFLTYFQNEAQLEKSRLLSDRFSAERPKGSFSTLEIQRTEQGDSAMYLCASSLLGGSNQPQHFGDGTRLSIL.

This clonotype was seen repeatedly, ten times or more. V and J are TRBV15 and TRBJ2-3, with TRBD2 matching over 9 bases. Germline V gives CDR1 LNHNV, CDR2 YYDKDF (reference sequence). This CDR3 spans 15 amino acids. Trimming cost V 3 bases and J 5 bases; bases outside gene matches: 6. The CDR3 DNA sequence: TGTGCCACCAGCAGGGTAGCGGGGGAACGAGATACGCAGTATTTT. It yields the protein CATSRVAGERDTQYF.

The V gene is TRBV29-1, the J gene TRBJ2-7, with a possible D match to TRBD2 (6 bases). Trimming shortened V by 4 bases and J by 3 bases, and 19 bases separated the two germline ends. The CDR3 runs 15 residues. Germline loops: CDR1 SQVTM, CDR2 ANQGSEA. The CDR3 sequence is CSVGDFGAKRYEQYF. The CDR3 DNA reads TGCAGCGTTGGGGACTTTGGAGCGAAGCGCTACGAGCAGTACTTC.

V is TRBV2 and J is TRBJ2-1; no clear D. CDR1 and CDR2 (germline): SNHLY, FYNNEI. This CDR3 has 11 residues. V was cut by 6 bases and J by 8 bases, with 8 bases left in between. The CDR3: CASSGYDEQFF. The CDR3 DNA sequence: TGTGCCAGCAGCGGTTACGATGAGCAGTTCTTC.

This clonotype was detected ten times or more. The rearrangement links TRBV10-3 to TRBJ2-5; TRBD2 matches 14 bases. CDR1 is ENHRY and CDR2 is SYGVKD in the germline V gene. With 8 bases clipped from V and 2 bases from J, the junction kept 4 bases outside the gene matches. The length of the CDR3 is 15 residues. The CDR3 reads CAIRGTSGGQETQYF. The CDR3 region has the DNA TGTGCCATCCGAGGGACTAGCGGGGGACAAGAGACCCAGTACTTC.

The V and J genes are TRBV7-2 and TRBJ2-2; D is uncertain. Germline V gene sequence: CDR1 SGHTA, CDR2 FQGNSA. Deletions cut 3 bases from V and 1 base from J, with 9 bases between. The length of the CDR3 is 15 residues. CDR3 amino acids: CASSLYTQNTGELFF. The CDR3 region has the DNA TGTGCCAGCAGCTTGTATACACAGAACACCGGGGAGCTGTTTTTT.

With regard to this clonotype: A much larger clone differs by one base, so this may be a read error. The CDR3 spells CSVRGAERFF. CDR3 coding DNA: TGCAGCGTTCGCGGGGCAGAGCGGTTCTTC. The chain joins TRBV29-1 to TRBJ2-1; perhaps TRBD2 as D (6 bases). The germline gives CDR1 SQVTM, CDR2 ANQGSEA. The CDR3 runs to 10 residues.

As regards this clonotype: Germline and junction disagree at one end, which may indicate a read error. J is TRBJ2-7 and V is TRBV12-3 or TRBV12-4; 8 positions match TRBD1. The better agreement between TRBJ2-4 and the DNA end casts doubt on the J call. The CDR3 loop spans 13 amino acids. The CDR3 DNA sequence: TGTGCCGGCAGTTGGACAGGGAGAAACATTCAGTACTTC. Translated, it gives CAGSWTGRNIQYF.

This chain connects TRBV29-1 to TRBJ1-5, with D possibly matching TRBD1 (5 bases). Trimming pared 5 bases from V and 7 bases from J, leaving 12 bases between. There are 12 residues in the CDR3. Germline loops: CDR1 SQVTM, CDR2 ANQGSEA. CDR3: CSVQFGDQPQHF. CDR3 DNA: TGCAGCGTTCAATTCGGGGACCAGCCCCAGCATTTT.

Many counts were recorded for this clonotype. The chain carries TRBV5-1 and TRBJ2-7; D unclear. V lost 4 bases and J 4 bases, leaving 9 bases between the germline ends. Per germline, CDR1 SGHRS and CDR2 YFSETQ. The CDR3 has 12 amino acids. CDR3 sequence reads: CASSDVGYEQYF. CDR3 nucleotides: TGCGCCAGCAGCGACGTAGGGTACGAGCAGTACTTC.

This clonotype was seen only a few times. The gene calls are TRBV6-1 and TRBJ1-1; D gene uncertain. This CDR3 has 14 residues. The V gene's germline CDR1 is MNHNS and CDR2 SASEGT. Trimming removed 7 bases from V and 2 bases from J, with 14 bases in between. For the CDR3, the DNA is TGTGCCAGCATCACGGGGAGCACTAACACTGAAGCTTTCTTT. The encoded protein is CASITGSTNTEAFF.

This clonotype has just a few counts. The chain is built from TRBV7-9 and TRBJ2-4, with D tentatively TRBD2 (5 bases). Looked up from germline, CDR1 is SEHNR and CDR2 is FQNEAQ (reference sequence). The CDR3 is 13 residues long. Trimming left V 10 bases short and J 1 base short, with 11 bases between. This CDR3 reads CATNPGAKNIQYF. CDR3 nucleotide sequence: TGTGCCACAAACCCGGGGGCCAAAAACATTCAGTACTTC.

This clonotype was seen only a few times. The chain is built from TRBV19 and TRBJ2-1, with TRBD1 as a possible D gene (7 bases). V was cut by 6 bases and J by 5 bases, with 23 bases left in between. This CDR3 has 17 residues. CDR1 is LNHDA, CDR2 SQIVND, per germline (reference sequence). The CDR3 DNA reads as TGTGCCAGTAGCCGCATCTTGGTGCCAGGGGGGAACAATGAGCAGTTCTTC. It codes for CASSRILVPGGNNEQFF. Combining the CDR3 with reference TRBV19 and TRBJ2-1 gives the whole variable domain DGGITQSPKYLFRKEGQNVTLSCEQNLNHDAMYWYRQDPGQGLRLIYYSQIVNDFQKGDIAEGYSVSREKKESFPLTVTSAQKNPTAFYLCASSRILVPGGNNEQFFGPGTRLTVL.

This clonotype was detected only a few times. This chain connects TRBV20-1 to TRBJ2-4, with D tentatively TRBD2 (6 bases). The J call may be faulty, since TRBJ2-7 better matches the DNA end. CDR1 and CDR2 (germline): DFQATT, SNEGSKA (reference sequence). The CDR3 covers 11 residues. CDR3: CSAHTSREQYF. The DNA for the CDR3 is TGCAGTGCCCATACTAGCCGCGAGCAGTACTTC.

The table lists this clonotype with a few counts. J is TRBJ2-1 and V is TRBV20-1; D is possibly TRBD2 (6 bases). The germline V gene encodes CDR1 DFQATT and CDR2 SNEGSKA (reference sequence). Deletions cut 1 base from V and 4 bases from J, with 11 bases between. This CDR3 has 14 amino acids. CDR3 bases: TGCAGTGCTAGAGGGCTAGCGAGATACAATGAGCAGTTCTTC. Amino acid sequence: CSARGLARYNEQFF.

V and J are TRBV11-2 and TRBJ1-5; 8 bases agree with TRBD1. J was trimmed by 13 bases and V by 1 base; bases with no gene match: 6. Germline V lookup: CDR1 SGHAT, CDR2 FQNNGV. The CDR3 is 13 amino acids. CDR3 loop: CASSLAGQGKQHF. DNA for the CDR3: TGTGCCAGCAGCTTAGCAGGACAGGGCAAACAGCATTTT.

The gene calls are TRBV2 and TRBJ2-5; D remains unclear. CDR1 SNHLY and CDR2 FYNNEI come from the germline V gene. The CDR3 runs to 14 residues. Trimming left V 7 bases short and J 4 bases short, with 16 bases between. For the CDR3, the DNA is TGTGCCAGCATAGAGAACATACCGGGAGAGACCCAGTACTTC. Its protein product is CASIENIPGETQYF.

This clonotype came up once. This chain uses TRBV9 with TRBJ2-7; unclear D gene. Germline CDR1 reads SGDLS; CDR2 reads YYNGEE. The V and J ends lost 4 bases and 3 bases respectively, with 11 bases between them. CDR3 length: 13 amino acids. The CDR3: CASSPRPNYEQYF. The CDR3 DNA reads TGTGCCAGCAGCCCCCGGCCGAACTACGAGCAGTACTTC.

J is TRBJ2-1 and V is TRBV7-2; 7 bases are a match to TRBD2. V lost 4 bases to trimming and J lost 0 bases; unmatched junction nucleotides: 6. The germline V gene encodes CDR1 SGHTA and CDR2 FQGNSA. CDR3 length: 16 amino acids. The CDR3 loop is CASSSPGGGSYNEQFF. The CDR3 DNA reads as TGTGCCAGCAGCTCCCCTGGGGGGGGCTCCTACAATGAGCAGTTCTTC.